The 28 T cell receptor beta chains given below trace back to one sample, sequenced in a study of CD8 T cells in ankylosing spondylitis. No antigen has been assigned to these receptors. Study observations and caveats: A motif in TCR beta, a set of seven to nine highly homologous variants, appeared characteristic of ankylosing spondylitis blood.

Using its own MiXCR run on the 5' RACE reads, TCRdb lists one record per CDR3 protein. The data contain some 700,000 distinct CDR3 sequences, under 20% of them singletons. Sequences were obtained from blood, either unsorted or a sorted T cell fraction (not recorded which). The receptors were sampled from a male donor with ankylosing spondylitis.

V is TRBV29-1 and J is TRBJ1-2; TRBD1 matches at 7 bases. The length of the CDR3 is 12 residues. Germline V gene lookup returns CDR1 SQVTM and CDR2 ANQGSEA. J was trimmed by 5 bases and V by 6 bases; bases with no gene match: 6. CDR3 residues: CSVPRGNYGYTF. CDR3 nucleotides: TGCAGCGTCCCCAGGGGGAATTATGGCTACACCTTC.

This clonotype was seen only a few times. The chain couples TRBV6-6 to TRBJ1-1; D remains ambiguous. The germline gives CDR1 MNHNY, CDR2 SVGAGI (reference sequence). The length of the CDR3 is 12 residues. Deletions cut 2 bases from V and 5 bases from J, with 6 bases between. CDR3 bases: TGTGCCAGCAGTTACATGGGGACTGAAGCTTTCTTT. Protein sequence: CASSYMGTEAFF.

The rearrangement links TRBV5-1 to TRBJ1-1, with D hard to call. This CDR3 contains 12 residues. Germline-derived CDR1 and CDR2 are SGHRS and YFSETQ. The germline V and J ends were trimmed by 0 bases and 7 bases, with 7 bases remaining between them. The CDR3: CASSLEGGEAFF. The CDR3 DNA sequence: TGCGCCAGCAGCTTGGAGGGTGGTGAAGCTTTCTTT. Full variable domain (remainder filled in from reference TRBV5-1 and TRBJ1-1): KAGVTQTPRYLIKTRGQQVTLSCSPISGHRSVSWYQQTPGQGLQFLFEYFSETQRNKGNFPGRFSGRQFSNSRSEMNVSTLELGDSALYLCASSLEGGEAFFGQGTRLTVV.

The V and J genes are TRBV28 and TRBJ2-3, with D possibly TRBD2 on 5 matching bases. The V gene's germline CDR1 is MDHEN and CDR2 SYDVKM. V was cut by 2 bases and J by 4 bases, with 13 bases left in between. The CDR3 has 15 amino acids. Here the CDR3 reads CASSLHTERADTQYF. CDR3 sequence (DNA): TGTGCCAGCAGTTTACACACCGAGAGGGCAGATACGCAGTATTTT.

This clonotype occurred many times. Written as DNA, the CDR3 is TGTGCCAGCGGGTCGAACACCGGGGAGCTGTTTTTT. Its translation: CASGSNTGELFF. This chain connects TRBV12-3 or TRBV12-4 to TRBJ2-2, with unresolved D. The CDR3 has 12 amino acids. Between the trimmed V and J ends, which lost 8 bases and 0 bases, there was a span of 4 bases.

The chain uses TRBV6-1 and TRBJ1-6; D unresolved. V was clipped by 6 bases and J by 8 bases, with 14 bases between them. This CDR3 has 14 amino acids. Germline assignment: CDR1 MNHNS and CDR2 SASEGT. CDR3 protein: CASRQFRTDSPLHF. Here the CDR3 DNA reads TGTGCCAGCAGACAATTTAGGACGGATTCACCCCTCCACTTT.

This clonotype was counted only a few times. The CDR3 sequence is CASSLQGGIQYF. The DNA for the CDR3 is TGCGCCAGCAGCCTCCAGGGGGGCATTCAGTACTTC. This sequence joins TRBV5-1 and TRBJ2-4, with D maybe TRBD1 (7 bases). Germline CDR1 SGHRS, CDR2 YFSETQ. The V gene lost 4 bases and the J gene lost 9 bases, with 11 bases spanning the gap. CDR3 length: 12 residues.

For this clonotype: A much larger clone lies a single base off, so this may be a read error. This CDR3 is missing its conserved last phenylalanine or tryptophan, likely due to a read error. CDR3 sequence (DNA): TGTGCCAGCAGTTTAGCAGGGACGCGGGTGGCTAACTATGGCTACACCATC. Its protein product is CASSLAGTRVANYGYTI. The J gene is TRBJ1-2, the V gene TRBV12-3 or TRBV12-4, with a weak D call TRBD1 (5 bases). The CDR3 is 17 residues long. V was pared by 0 bases and J by 0 bases, with 14 bases between.

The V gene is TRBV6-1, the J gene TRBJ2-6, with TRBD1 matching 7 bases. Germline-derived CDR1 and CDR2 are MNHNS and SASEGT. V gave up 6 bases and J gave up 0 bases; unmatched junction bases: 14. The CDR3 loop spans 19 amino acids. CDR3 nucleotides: TGTGCCAGCAGCCTCACAGGGGTTCCCTACCGCTCTGGGGCCAACGTCCTGACTTTC. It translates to CASSLTGVPYRSGANVLTF.

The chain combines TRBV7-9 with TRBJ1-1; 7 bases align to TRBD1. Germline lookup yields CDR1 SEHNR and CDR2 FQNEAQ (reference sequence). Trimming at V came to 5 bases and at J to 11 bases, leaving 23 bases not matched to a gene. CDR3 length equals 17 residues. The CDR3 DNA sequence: TGTGCCAGCAGCCGCCACCTGGACAGGCCGCGCCCGGAGGATGCTTTCTTT. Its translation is CASSRHLDRPRPEDAFF.

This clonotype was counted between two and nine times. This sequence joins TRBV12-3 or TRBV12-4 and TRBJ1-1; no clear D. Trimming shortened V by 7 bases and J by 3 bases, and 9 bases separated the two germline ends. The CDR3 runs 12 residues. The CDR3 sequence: CASIGDYTEAFF. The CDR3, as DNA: TGTGCCAGCATCGGGGATTACACTGAAGCTTTCTTT.

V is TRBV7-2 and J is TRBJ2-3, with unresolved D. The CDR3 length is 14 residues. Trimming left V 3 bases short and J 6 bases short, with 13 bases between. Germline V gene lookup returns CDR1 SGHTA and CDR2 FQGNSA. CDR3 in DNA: TGTGCCAGCAGCTTCGTCAGTGCCGGGGATACGCAGTATTTT. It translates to CASSFVSAGDTQYF.

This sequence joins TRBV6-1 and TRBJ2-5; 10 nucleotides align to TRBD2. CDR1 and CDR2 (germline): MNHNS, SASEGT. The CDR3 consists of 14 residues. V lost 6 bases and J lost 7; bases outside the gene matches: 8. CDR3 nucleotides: TGTGCCAGCAGCCAAAGCGGGGGGGCCCGGACCCAGTACTTC. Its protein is CASSQSGGARTQYF.

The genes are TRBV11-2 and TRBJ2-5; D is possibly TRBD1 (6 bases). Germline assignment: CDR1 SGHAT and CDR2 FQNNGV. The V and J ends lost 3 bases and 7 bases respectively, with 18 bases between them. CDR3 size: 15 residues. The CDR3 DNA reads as TGTGCCAGCAGCTTGGTTTTAGGGGGTCTCGGGACCCAGTACTTC. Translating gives CASSLVLGGLGTQYF. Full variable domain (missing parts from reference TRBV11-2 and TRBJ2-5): EAGVAQSPRYKIIEKRQSVAFWCNPISGHATLYWYQQILGQGPKLLIQFQNNGVVDDSQLPKDRFSAERLKGVDSTLKIQPAKLEDSAVYLCASSLVLGGLGTQYFGPGTRLLVL.

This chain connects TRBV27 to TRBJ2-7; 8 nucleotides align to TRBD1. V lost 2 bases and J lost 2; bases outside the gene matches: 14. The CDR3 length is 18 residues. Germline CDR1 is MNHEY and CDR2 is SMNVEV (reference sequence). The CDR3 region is CASSLQGAFPGSPYEQYF. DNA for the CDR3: TGTGCCAGCAGTTTACAGGGGGCCTTCCCCGGGTCTCCCTACGAGCAGTACTTC.

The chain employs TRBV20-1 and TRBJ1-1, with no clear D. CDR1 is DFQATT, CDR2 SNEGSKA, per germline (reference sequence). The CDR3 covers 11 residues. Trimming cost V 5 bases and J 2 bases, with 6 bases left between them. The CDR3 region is CSAYPNTEAFF. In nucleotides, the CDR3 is TGCAGTGCTTATCCCAACACTGAAGCTTTCTTT.

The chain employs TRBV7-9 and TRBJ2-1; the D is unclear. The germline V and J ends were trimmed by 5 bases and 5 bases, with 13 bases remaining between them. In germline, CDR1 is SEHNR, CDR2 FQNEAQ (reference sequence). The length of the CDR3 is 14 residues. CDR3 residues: CASSPPGPDNEQFF. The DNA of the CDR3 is TGTGCCAGCAGCCCGCCCGGGCCTGACAATGAGCAGTTCTTC.

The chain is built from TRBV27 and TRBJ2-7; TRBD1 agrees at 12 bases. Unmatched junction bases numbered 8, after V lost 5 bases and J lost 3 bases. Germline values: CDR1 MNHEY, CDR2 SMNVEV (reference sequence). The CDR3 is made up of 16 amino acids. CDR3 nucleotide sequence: TGTGCCAGCAGTCCGGGACAGGGGGCGCGAATCTACGAGCAGTACTTC. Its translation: CASSPGQGARIYEQYF.

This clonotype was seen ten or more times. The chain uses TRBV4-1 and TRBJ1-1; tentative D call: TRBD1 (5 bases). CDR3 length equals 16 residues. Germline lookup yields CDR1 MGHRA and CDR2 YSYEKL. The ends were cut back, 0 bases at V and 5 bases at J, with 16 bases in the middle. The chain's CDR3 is CASSQEGPGRWTEAFF. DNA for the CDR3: TGCGCCAGCAGCCAAGAGGGGCCGGGGAGGTGGACTGAAGCTTTCTTT.

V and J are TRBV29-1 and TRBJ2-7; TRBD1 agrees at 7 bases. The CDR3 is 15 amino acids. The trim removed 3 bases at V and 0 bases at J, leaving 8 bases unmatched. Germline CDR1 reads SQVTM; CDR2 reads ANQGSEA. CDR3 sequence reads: CSVEVGDRSSYEQYF. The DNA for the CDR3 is TGCAGCGTTGAGGTCGGGGACAGATCCTCCTACGAGCAGTACTTC.

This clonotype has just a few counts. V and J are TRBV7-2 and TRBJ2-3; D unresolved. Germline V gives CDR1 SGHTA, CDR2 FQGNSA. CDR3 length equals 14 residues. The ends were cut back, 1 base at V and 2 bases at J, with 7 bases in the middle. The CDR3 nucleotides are TGTGCCAGCAGCTTAGAGAGCTACACAGATACGCAGTATTTT. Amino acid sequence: CASSLESYTDTQYF.

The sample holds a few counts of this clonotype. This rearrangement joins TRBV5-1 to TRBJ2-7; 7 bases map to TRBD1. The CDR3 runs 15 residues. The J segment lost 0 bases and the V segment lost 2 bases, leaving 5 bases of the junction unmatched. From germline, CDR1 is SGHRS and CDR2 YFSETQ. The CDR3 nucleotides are TGCGCCAGCAGCTTCAGACAGGGCATCTCCTACGAGCAGTACTTC. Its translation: CASSFRQGISYEQYF.

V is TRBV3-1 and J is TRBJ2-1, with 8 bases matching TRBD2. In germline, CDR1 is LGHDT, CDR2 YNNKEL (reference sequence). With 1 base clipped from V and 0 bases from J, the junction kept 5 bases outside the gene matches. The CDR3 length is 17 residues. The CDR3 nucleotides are TGTGCCAGCAGCCAAGCCGGGACTAGGGGCTCCTACAATGAGCAGTTCTTC. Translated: CASSQAGTRGSYNEQFF.

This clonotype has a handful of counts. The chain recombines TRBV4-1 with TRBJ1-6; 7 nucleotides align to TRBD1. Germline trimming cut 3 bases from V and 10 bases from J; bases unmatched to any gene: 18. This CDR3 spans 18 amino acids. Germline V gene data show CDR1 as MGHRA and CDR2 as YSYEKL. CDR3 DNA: TGCGCCAGCAGCCATGTCCAAACCGGGACAGATCAGATCTCACCCCTCCACTTT. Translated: CASSHVQTGTDQISPLHF.

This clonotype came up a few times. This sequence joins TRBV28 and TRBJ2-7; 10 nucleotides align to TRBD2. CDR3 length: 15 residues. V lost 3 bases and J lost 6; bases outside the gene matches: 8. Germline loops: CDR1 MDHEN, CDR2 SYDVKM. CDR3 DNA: TGTGCCAGCAGTTTTAAGAGCGGGAGGGCCGGCGAGCAGTACTTC. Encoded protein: CASSFKSGRAGEQYF.

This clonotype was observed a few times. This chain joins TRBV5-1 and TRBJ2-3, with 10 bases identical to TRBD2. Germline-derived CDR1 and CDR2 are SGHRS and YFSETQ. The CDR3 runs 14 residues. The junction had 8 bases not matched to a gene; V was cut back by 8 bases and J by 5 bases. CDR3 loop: CARISGGPGDTQYF. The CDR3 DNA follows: TGCGCCAGGATTAGCGGGGGGCCCGGAGATACGCAGTATTTT.

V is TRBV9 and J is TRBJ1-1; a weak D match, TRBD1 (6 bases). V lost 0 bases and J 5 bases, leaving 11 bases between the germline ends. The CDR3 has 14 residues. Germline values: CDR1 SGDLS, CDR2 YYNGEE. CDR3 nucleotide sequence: TGTGCCAGCAGCGTAGCCCAGGGGAGGACTGAAGCTTTCTTT. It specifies CASSVAQGRTEAFF.

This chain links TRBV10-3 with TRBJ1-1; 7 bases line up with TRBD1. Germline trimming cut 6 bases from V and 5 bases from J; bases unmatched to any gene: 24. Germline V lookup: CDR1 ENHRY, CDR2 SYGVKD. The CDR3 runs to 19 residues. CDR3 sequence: CAISPQKGVYRDSATEAFF. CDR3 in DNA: TGTGCCATCAGCCCCCAGAAAGGGGTGTACCGGGACAGCGCTACTGAAGCTTTCTTT.